The 4 T cell receptor beta chains listed next were all sequenced from one sample in a study of tumor-infiltrating lymphocytes in primary liver carcinoma. Total RNA amounting to roughly 0.5 ug was the source from which TCR beta cDNA was made with a constant-region primer. ARM-PCR, slightly modified, supplied the TCR beta libraries through three nested multiplex PCR rounds. Amplification in the first two PCR rounds was performed using TRBV1-TRBV30 forward primers and a C-beta reverse primer for 10 cycles each. TCRdb passed the multiplex PCR reads through MiXCR, listing each CDR3 protein once. The sample holds roughly 50,000 distinct CDR3 sequences, about 73% seen once. Investigators took RNA and DNA out together from approximately 22-30 mg of unsorted bulk tissue. Sequences were obtained from liver tumor tissue from sampling region 2. Subset denoted: tumor region T2, inferior pole. The receptors were gathered from a man in his forties or fifties with primary liver carcinoma and hepatitis B virus infection.

Points on this clonotype: Here the CDR3 omits its conserved ending phenylalanine or tryptophan, so a read error is the likely source. The chain has TRBV29-1 and TRBJ2-1, with D unclear. The CDR3 is 14 residues long. In germline, CDR1 is SQVTM, CDR2 ANQGSEA. The CDR3 loop reads CIVVRLESYNEQFI. For the CDR3, the DNA is TGCATCGTCGTTCGGCTAGAATCCTACAATGAGCAGTTCATC.

In this sample, this clonotype turned up many times. This chain links TRBV7-9 with TRBJ2-3; TRBD2 aligns across 8 bases. Trimming at V came to 1 base and at J to 1 base, leaving 4 bases not matched to a gene. CDR3 length: 16 residues. Germline loops: CDR1 SEHNR, CDR2 FQNEAQ (reference sequence). The CDR3 sequence: CASSLEAGGGTDTQYF. The CDR3 nucleotides read TGTGCCAGCAGCTTAGAGGCGGGAGGAGGCACAGATACGCAGTATTTT.

This chain uses TRBV2 with TRBJ2-2; 12 nucleotides align to TRBD2. CDR3 size: 18 residues. The junction had 15 bases not matched to a gene; V was cut back by 7 bases and J by 6 bases. Germline assignment: CDR1 SNHLY and CDR2 FYNNEI. Written as DNA, the CDR3 is TGTGCCAGCAAGAGGGAAAAGTTGACTAGCGGGAGTGCCGGGGAGCTGTTTTTT. It codes for CASKREKLTSGSAGELFF.

Note on this clonotype: A much larger clone is a single base away; this may be a read error. The rearrangement links TRBV30 to TRBJ2-7; D not resolved. CDR3 size: 13 residues. Germline CDR1 is GTSNPN and CDR2 is SVGIG (reference sequence). Trimming took 0 bases from V and 0 from J, leaving 6 bases between them. CDR3 amino acids: CAWSVAISYEQYF. CDR3 DNA: TGTGCCTGGAGTGTAGCGATCTCCTACGAGCAGTACTTC.